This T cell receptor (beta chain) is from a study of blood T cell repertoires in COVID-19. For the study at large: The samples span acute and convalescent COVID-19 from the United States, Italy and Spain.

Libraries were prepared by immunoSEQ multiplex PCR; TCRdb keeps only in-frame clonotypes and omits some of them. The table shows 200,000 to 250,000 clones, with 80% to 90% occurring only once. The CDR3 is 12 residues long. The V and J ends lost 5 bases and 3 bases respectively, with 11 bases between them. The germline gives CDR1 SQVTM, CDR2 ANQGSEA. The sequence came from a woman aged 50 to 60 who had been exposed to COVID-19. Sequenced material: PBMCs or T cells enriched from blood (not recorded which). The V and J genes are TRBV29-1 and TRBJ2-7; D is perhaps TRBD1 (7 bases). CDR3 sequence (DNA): TGCAGCGTTAGCAGGGGGGACTACGAGCAGTACTTC. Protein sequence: CSVSRGDYEQYF.